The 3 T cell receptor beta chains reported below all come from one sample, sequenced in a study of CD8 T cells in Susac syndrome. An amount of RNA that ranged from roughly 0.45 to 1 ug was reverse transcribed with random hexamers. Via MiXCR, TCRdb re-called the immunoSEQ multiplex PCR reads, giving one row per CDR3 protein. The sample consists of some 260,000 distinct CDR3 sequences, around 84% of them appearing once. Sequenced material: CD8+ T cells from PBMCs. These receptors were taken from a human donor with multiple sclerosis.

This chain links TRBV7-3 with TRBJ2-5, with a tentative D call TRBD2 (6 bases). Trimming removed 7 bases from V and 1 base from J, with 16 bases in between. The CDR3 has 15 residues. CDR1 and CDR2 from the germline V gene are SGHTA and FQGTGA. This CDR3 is CASTLGGGRQETQYF. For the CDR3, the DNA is TGTGCCAGCACCCTGGGGGGAGGACGCCAAGAGACCCAGTACTTC.

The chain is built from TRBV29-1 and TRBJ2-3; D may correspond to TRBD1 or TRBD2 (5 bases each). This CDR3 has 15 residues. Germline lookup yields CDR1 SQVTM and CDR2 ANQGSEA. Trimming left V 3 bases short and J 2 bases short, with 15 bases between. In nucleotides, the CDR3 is TGCAGCGTTGATAAAACGGGACGCTACACAGATACGCAGTATTTT. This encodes CSVDKTGRYTDTQYF.

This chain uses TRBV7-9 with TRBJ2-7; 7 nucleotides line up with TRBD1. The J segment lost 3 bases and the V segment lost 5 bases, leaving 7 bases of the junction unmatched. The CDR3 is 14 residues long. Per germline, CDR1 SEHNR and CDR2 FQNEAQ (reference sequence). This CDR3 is CASSHRGGNYEQYF. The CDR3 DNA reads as TGTGCCAGCAGCCACAGGGGTGGGAACTACGAGCAGTACTTC.